This T cell receptor (beta chain) appears in the sequencing data of a study of blood T cell repertoires in COVID-19. Clones were sequenced by immunoSEQ multiplex PCR, and TCRdb holds only the in-frame ones, with some missing. This table has under 250,000 clones, around 80% appearing once. Germline V gene lookup returns CDR1 SEHNR and CDR2 FQNEAQ (reference sequence). The CDR3 is made up of 14 amino acids. V was trimmed by 3 bases and J by 10 bases, leaving 16 bases between them. This TCR derives from a human donor in a cohort sampled during active COVID-19. This sequence joins TRBV7-9 and TRBJ2-1; a weak D match, TRBD2 (6 bases). Source material: peripheral blood. CDR3 residues: CASSFSGTPWEQFF. CDR3 sequence (DNA): TGTGCCAGCAGCTTCTCCGGGACTCCCTGGGAGCAGTTCTTC.